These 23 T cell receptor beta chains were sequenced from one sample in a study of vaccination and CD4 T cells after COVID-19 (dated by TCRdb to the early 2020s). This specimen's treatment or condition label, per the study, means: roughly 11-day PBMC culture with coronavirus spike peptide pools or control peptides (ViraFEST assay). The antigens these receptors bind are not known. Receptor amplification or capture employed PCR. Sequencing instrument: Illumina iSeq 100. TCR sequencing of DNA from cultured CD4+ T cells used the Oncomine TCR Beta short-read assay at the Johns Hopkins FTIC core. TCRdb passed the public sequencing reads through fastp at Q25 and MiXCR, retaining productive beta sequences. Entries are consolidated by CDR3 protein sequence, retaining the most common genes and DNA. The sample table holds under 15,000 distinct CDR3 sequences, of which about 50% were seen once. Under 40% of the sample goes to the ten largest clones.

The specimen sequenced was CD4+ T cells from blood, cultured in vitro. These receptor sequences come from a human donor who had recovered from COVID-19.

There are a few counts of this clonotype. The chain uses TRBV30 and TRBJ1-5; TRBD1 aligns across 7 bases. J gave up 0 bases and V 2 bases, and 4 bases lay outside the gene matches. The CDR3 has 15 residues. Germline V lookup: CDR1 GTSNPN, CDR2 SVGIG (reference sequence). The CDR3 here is CAWSSTGRSNQPQHF. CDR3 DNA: TGTGCCTGGAGTTCGACAGGGCGTAGCAATCAGCCCCAGCATTTT.

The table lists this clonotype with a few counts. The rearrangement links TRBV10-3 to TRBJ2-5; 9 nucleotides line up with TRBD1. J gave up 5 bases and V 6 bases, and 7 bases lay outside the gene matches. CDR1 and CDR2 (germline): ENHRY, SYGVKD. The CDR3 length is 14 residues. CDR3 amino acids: CAISGTGGVETQYF. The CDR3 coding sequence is TGTGCCATCAGCGGAACAGGGGGCGTTGAGACCCAGTACTTC.

CDR3 residues: CASSNRVVGTYEQYF. CDR3 coding DNA: TGTGCCAGCTCAAACAGGGTCGTTGGGACCTACGAGCAGTACTTC. V and J are TRBV18 and TRBJ2-7; D is possibly TRBD1 (6 bases). V was cut by 5 bases and J by 2 bases, with 16 bases left in between. The CDR3 contains 15 residues. In germline, CDR1 is KGHSH, CDR2 LQKENI.

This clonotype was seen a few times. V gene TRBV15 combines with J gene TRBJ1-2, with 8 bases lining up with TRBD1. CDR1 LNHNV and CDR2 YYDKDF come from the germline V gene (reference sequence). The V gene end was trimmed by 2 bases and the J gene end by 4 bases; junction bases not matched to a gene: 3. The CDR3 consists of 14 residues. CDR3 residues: CATSRSDRGYGYTF. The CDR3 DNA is TGTGCCACCAGCAGATCTGACAGGGGCTATGGCTACACCTTC.

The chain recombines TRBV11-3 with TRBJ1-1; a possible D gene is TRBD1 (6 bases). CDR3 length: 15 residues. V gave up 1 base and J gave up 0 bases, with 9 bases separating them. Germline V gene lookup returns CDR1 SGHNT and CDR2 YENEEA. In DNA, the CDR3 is TGTGCCAGCAGCTTAGGAGGGGGGGTGAACACTGAAGCTTTCTTT. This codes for CASSLGGGVNTEAFF. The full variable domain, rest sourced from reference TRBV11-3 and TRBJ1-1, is EAGVVQSPRYKIIEKKQPVAFWCNPISGHNTLYWYLQNLGQGPELLIRYENEEAVDDSQLPKDRFSAERLKGVDSTLKIQPAELGDSAVYLCASSLGGGVNTEAFFGQGTRLTVV.

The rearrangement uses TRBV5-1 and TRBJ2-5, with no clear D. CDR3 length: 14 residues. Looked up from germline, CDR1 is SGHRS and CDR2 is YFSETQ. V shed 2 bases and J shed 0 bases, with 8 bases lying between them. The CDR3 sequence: CASSFNLYQETQYF. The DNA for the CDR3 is TGCGCCAGCAGCTTCAACCTGTACCAAGAGACCCAGTACTTC.

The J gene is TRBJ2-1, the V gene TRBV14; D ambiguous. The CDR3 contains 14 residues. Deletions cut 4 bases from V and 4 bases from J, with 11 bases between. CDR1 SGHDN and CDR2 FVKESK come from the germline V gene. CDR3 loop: CASSRSAGYNEQFF. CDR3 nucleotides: TGTGCCAGCAGCCGGTCCGCCGGATACAATGAGCAGTTCTTC.

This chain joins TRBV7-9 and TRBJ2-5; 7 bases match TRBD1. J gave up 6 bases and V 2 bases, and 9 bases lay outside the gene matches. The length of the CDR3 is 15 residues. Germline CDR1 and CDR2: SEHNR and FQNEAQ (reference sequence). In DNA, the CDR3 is TGTGCCAGCAGCTTAATGGAGGTTAGGGGGCAGACCCAGTACTTC. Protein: CASSLMEVRGQTQYF.

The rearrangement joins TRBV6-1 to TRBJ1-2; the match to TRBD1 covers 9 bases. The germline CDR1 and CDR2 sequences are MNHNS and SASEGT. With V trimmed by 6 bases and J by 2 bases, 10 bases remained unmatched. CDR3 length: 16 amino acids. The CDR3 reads CASSLRGTGINYGYTF. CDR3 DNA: TGTGCCAGCAGCCTACGTGGGACAGGGATAAACTATGGCTACACCTTC.

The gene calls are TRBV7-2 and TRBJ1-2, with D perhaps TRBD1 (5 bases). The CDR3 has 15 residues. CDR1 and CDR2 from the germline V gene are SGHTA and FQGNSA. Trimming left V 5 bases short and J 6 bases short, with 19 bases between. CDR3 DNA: TGTGCCAGCAGCATTACATGGGGGTTAAGGGATGGCTACACCTTC. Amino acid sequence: CASSITWGLRDGYTF.

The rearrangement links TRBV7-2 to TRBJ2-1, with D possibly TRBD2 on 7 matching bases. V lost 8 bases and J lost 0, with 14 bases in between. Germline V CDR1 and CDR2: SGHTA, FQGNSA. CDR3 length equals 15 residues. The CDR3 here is CASGGARSSYNEQFF. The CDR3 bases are TGTGCCAGCGGGGGGGCCCGCAGCTCCTACAATGAGCAGTTCTTC.

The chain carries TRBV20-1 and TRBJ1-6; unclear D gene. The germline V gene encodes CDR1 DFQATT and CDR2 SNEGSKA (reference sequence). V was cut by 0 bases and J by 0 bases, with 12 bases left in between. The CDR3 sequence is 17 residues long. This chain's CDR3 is CSARDQDRSSYNSPLHF. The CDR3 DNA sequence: TGCAGTGCTAGAGATCAGGACCGAAGCTCCTATAATTCACCCCTCCACTTT.

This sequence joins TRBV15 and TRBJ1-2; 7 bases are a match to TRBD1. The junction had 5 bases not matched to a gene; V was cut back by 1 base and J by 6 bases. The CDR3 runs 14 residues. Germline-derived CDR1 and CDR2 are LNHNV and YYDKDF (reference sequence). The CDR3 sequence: CATSRVQGENGYTF. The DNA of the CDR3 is TGTGCCACCAGCAGAGTTCAGGGGGAAAATGGCTACACCTTC.

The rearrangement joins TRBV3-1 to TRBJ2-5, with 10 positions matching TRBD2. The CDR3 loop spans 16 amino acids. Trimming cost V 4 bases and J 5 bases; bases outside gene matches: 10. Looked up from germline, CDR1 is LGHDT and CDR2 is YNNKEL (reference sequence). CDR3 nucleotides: TGTGCCAGCAGCCTGCGGACTAGCGGCCGTACGGAGACCCAGTACTTC. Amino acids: CASSLRTSGRTETQYF.

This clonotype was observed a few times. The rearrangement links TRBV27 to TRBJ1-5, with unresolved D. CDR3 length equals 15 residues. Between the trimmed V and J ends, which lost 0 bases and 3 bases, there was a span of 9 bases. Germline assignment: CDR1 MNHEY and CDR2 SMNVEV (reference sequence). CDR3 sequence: CASSLSRVYNQPQHF. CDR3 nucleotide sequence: TGTGCCAGCAGTTTATCGAGGGTATACAATCAGCCCCAGCATTTT.

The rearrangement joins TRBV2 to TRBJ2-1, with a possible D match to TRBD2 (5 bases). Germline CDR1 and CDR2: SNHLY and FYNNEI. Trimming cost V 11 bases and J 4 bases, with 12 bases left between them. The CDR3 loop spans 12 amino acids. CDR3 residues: CAVMKRYNEQFF. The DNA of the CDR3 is TGTGCCGTAATGAAGCGGTACAATGAGCAGTTCTTC.

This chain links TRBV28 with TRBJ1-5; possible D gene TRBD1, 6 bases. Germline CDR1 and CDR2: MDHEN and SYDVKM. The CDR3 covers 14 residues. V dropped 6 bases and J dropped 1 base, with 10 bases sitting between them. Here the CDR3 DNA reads TGTGCCAGCAGGTTCGGGACAAGCAATCAGCCCCAGCATTTT. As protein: CASRFGTSNQPQHF.

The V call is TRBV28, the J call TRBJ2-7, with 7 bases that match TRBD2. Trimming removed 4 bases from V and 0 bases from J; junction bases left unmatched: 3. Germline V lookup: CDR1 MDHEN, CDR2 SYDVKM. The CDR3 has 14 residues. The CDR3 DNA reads TGTGCCAGCAGTTCGACTAGCAGCTCCTACGAGCAGTACTTC. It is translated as CASSSTSSSYEQYF.

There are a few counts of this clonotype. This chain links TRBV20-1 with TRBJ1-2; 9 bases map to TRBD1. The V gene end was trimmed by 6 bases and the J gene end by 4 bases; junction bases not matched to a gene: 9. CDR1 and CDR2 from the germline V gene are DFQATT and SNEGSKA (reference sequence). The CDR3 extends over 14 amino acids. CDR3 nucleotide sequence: TGCAGTGCATATACGGGACAGGGTGGCTATGGCTACACCTTC. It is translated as CSAYTGQGGYGYTF.

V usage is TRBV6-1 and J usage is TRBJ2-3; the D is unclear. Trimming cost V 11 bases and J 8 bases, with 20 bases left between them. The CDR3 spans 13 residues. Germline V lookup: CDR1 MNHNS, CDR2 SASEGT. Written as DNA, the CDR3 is TGTGCCTCCGTGAATGCACGAGGCGGTACGCAGTATTTT. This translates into CASVNARGGTQYF.

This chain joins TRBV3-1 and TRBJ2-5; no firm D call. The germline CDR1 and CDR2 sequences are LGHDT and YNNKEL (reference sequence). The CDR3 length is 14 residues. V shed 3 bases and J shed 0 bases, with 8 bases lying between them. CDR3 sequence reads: CASSHLGYQETQYF. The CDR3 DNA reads TGTGCCAGCAGCCACCTTGGTTACCAAGAGACCCAGTACTTC.

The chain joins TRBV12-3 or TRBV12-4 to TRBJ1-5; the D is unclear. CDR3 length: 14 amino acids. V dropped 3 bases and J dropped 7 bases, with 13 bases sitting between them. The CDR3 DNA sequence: TGTGCCAGCAGTTTGAAAGTGGTGGGCCAGCCCCAGCATTTT. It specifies CASSLKVVGQPQHF.

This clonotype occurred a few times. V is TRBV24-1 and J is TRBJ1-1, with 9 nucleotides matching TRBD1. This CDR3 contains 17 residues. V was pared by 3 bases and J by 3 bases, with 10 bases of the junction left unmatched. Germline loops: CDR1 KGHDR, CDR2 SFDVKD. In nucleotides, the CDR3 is TGTGCCACCAGTGATGGGGGGACAGGGCCAGGGGACACTGAAGCTTTCTTT. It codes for CATSDGGTGPGDTEAFF.